This T cell receptor (beta chain) is from a study of cytomegalovirus exposure and HLA in healthy donors. Vbeta (60) and Jbeta (13) primers were used in the PCR. Using immunoSEQ multiplex PCR, the repertoire was profiled, and TCRdb retains in-frame clones only, with some absent. The sample carries a few hundred thousand clones, 75% to 90% recorded once. As concerns this clone: Antigen specificity is unknown.

Study-wide results and caveats: As a later analysis showed, a missense DCLRE1C variant was linked to trimming of TCR beta V- and J-genes. Rare TCR sequences dominated, though some public TCRs recurred in many donors.

Trimming removed 5 bases at V and 5 bases at J, with 15 bases between. Germline CDR1 reads MNHEY; CDR2 reads SMNVEV (reference sequence). The CDR3 length is 14 residues. The chain couples TRBV27 to TRBJ1-1, with D perhaps TRBD1 (6 bases). The receptor comes from a girl aged 2 to 10 in good health and CMV-seronegative. The material sequenced was PBMCs. The CDR3 protein is CASSVSWGQTEAFF. The CDR3 nucleotides are TGTGCCAGCAGTGTCTCTTGGGGGCAGACTGAAGCTTTCTTT.